A selection of T cell receptor beta chains follows, all from one sample in a study of cytomegalovirus exposure and HLA in healthy donors. TCRdb's copy holds only in-frame clones and misses some; the assay was immunoSEQ multiplex PCR. This sample has more than 65,000 clones, with roughly 96% found just once. Sequencing input: PBMCs. Receptor source: a woman in her late teens or twenties in good health and CMV-seronegative. Each CDR3 is given with its conserved first and last residue.

v_call: TRBV9
cdr3_aa: CASSSLGTFYSGNTIYF

v_call: TRBV25-1
cdr3_aa: CASSYPGLGNGEQFF

v_call: TRBV9
cdr3_aa: CASSPQGTGANVLTF

v_call: TRBV27
cdr3_aa: CASRNTGGRYGYTF

v_call: TRBV6-1
cdr3_aa: CASSVDSPYGYTF

v_call: TRBV12-5
cdr3_aa: CASGMEGGYNEQFF

v_call: TRBV5-1
cdr3_aa: CASSLAGTRGTQYF

v_call: TRBV11-2
cdr3_aa: CASSLGPGQGADTQYF

v_call: TRBV6-6
cdr3_aa: CASSQADEQYF

v_call: TRBV7-6
cdr3_aa: CASSLGASGRGDEQFF

v_call: TRBV19
cdr3_aa: CASSGSGSTDTQYF

v_call: TRBV5-1
cdr3_aa: CASSGYRGLAGGDTQYF

v_call: TRBV27
cdr3_aa: CASRAVMNTEAFF

v_call: TRBV18
cdr3_aa: CASSLDAGKQPQHF

v_call: TRBV6-6
cdr3_aa: CASSSGQGSNQPQHF

v_call: TRBV4-2
cdr3_aa: CASSQKSGDAKGYTF

v_call: TRBV18
cdr3_aa: CASSLTYVPNQPQHF

v_call: TRBV27
cdr3_aa: CASKLWTSGNNEQFF

v_call: TRBV2
cdr3_aa: CASAWTGINEKLFF

v_call: TRBV6-5
cdr3_aa: CASSYNEPKAGETQYF

v_call: TRBV28
cdr3_aa: CASNQYGGDEQFF

v_call: TRBV5-3
cdr3_aa: CARGDWAKSYEQYF

v_call: TRBV19
cdr3_aa: CASSIEEAGEETQYF

v_call: TRBV27
cdr3_aa: CASSFTGNYEQYF

v_call: TRBV28
cdr3_aa: CASSPGTASSYEQYF

v_call: TRBV28
cdr3_aa: CASSQIWGPSGRAMSPQYF

v_call: TRBV7-9
cdr3_aa: CASSLVAGGGNEQFF

v_call: TRBV2
cdr3_aa: CASRQRNSYEQYF

v_call: TRBV18
cdr3_aa: CASQASLPDYEQYF

v_call: TRBV5-1
cdr3_aa: CASSSDRGSTEAFF

v_call: TRBV30
cdr3_aa: CAWDSGYSGNTIYF

v_call: TRBV5-1
cdr3_aa: CASSSKGTARGHDNEQFF

v_call: TRBV6-4
cdr3_aa: CASSVQGTSAYNEQFF

v_call: TRBV6-5
cdr3_aa: CASSAGSWETQYF

v_call: TRBV5-1
cdr3_aa: CASSPGLAGGPGAGSQYF

v_call: TRBV6-5
cdr3_aa: CASRDSSYNEQFF

v_call: TRBV10-3
cdr3_aa: CAISARPGQGAITYEQYF

v_call: TRBV7-9
cdr3_aa: CASSLKEGGRSLTGELFF

v_call: TRBV7-9
cdr3_aa: CASRGTVDYGYTF

v_call: TRBV7-2
cdr3_aa: CASSYRSGTAYEQYF

v_call: TRBV27
cdr3_aa: CASREGIYGYTF

v_call: TRBV5-1
cdr3_aa: CASSLEDRGPQSSYEQYF

v_call: TRBV18
cdr3_aa: CASSPRQGGTDTQYF